This section outlines one T cell receptor (beta chain) sequence together with its context. Antigen specificity is unknown. The germline V gene has CDR1 SGHTA and CDR2 FQGNSA. Trimming removed 4 bases from V and 6 bases from J; junction bases left unmatched: 8. The CDR3 covers 16 residues. A second roughly 6 to 12 cycle PCR used barcoded and J-beta primers. TCRdb re-derived calls from the 5' RACE reads in MiXCR, one entry per CDR3 protein. Of fewer than 2 million distinct CDR3 sequences listed, roughly 43% are singletons. The entry originates in a study of blood T cells in healthy people across ages. Study-wide results and caveats: A greater number of naive CD4+ cells and higher diversity distinguished long-lived donors from aged donors.

The sample taken for sequencing was blood. This TCR came from a human donor in good health. The chain carries TRBV7-2 and TRBJ2-3; the match to TRBD2 covers 12 bases. The CDR3 loop reads CASSSARLAGVDTQYF. As DNA, the CDR3 is TGTGCCAGCAGCTCGGCGAGACTAGCGGGGGTCGATACGCAGTATTTT.